Listed below are T cell receptor beta chains from one sample, sequenced in a study of T cells in Graves' hyperthyroidism and ophthalmopathy. One entry per CDR3 protein results from TCRdb running MiXCR on the multiplex PCR reads. The repertoire holds hundreds of thousands of distinct CDR3 sequences, with 15% to 19% as singletons. Input material: blood. These receptors all come from a woman younger than 35 with Graves' hyperthyroidism. CDR3s include the opening cysteine and the closing phenylalanine or tryptophan. The D gene is left open where the match is weak. Rows give clone size only sometimes, using once, few, many, or a class for an expanded clone.

few	TRBV24-1	TRBD2	TRBJ2-1	CATSDLLLAGANNEQFF	TGTGCCACCAGTGATCTACTACTAGCGGGAGCCAACAATGAGCAGTTCTTC
many	TRBV6-1	TRBD1	TRBJ1-1	CASSGGQNIMNTEAFF	TGTGCCAGCAGTGGGGGACAGAATATAATGAACACTGAAGCTTTCTTT
.	TRBV2	.	TRBJ2-1	CASTEAPGIPGPSRTYNEQFF	TGTGCCAGCACCGAAGCCCCCGGGATACCCGGGCCTAGCAGAACCTACAATGAGCAGTTCTTC
many	TRBV6-2/TRBV6-3	TRBD2	TRBJ2-1	CASSYPLAGGRQSSYNEQFF	TGTGCCAGCAGTTACCCGCTAGCGGGGGGGCGTCAAAGCTCCTACAATGAGCAGTTCTTC
few	TRBV5-1	.	TRBJ1-6	CASSLEQGSYSPLHF	TGCGCCAGCAGCTTGGAGCAGGGCTCGTATTCACCCCTCCACTTT
.	TRBV10-3	TRBD2	TRBJ2-7	CAVGTSGGTDEQYF	TGTGCCGTGGGGACTAGCGGGGGGACCGACGAGCAGTACTTC
.	TRBV29-1	.	TRBJ2-7	CSVESRGHPYEQYF	TGCAGCGTTGAATCCAGGGGTCACCCCTACGAGCAGTACTTC
few	TRBV4-1	.	TRBJ2-3	CASSKLAGTDTQYF	TGCGCCAGCAGCAAACTAGCCGGCACAGATACGCAGTATTTT
many	TRBV5-1	.	TRBJ2-5	CASSSAPTGGGGETQYF	TGCGCCAGCAGCTCTGCCCCTACAGGTGGCGGCGGAGAGACCCAGTACTTC
.	TRBV24-1	.	TRBJ1-5	CATSDRTGPQHF	TGTGCCACCAGTGATAGGACCGGACCCCAGCATTTT
few	TRBV15	.	TRBJ1-2	CATSSPNGMGYTF	TGTGCCACCAGCAGCCCCAACGGTATGGGCTACACCTTC
many	TRBV20-1	.	TRBJ2-7	CSARENQGWPYEQYF	TGCAGTGCTAGAGAGAACCAGGGGTGGCCCTACGAGCAGTACTTC
.	TRBV19	.	TRBJ2-1	CASSIEAVAYEQFF	TGTGCCAGTAGTATAGAGGCGGTCGCCTACGAGCAGTTCTTC
.	TRBV7-8	TRBD1	TRBJ1-2	CASSSGTVPSLYGYTF	TGTGCCAGCAGCTCCGGGACAGTCCCTTCTCTCTATGGCTACACCTTC
.	TRBV19	.	TRBJ2-1	CASDGGPSYNEQFF	TGTGCCAGCGACGGGGGCCCATCCTACAATGAGCAGTTCTTC
.	TRBV29-1	.	TRBJ2-7	CSVAKSGPDEQYF	TGCAGCGTAGCAAAATCGGGCCCGGACGAGCAGTACTTC
many	TRBV2	TRBD1	TRBJ1-1	CASSGQGVYTEAFF	TGTGCCAGCAGTGGACAGGGGGTCTACACTGAAGCTTTCTTT
.	TRBV4-1	.	TRBJ1-6	CASSQDPGVVSPLHF	TGCGCCAGCAGCCAAGATCCTGGGGTAGTCTCACCCCTCCACTTT
many	TRBV6-1	.	TRBJ1-1	CASGPIRDKREAFF	TGTGCCAGCGGACCGATCCGGGACAAAAGAGAAGCTTTCTTT
.	TRBV12-3/TRBV12-4	TRBD1	TRBJ2-7	CASSLEGGSSYEQYF	TGTGCCAGCAGTTTAGAAGGGGGCTCCAGCTACGAGCAGTACTTC
many	TRBV12-3/TRBV12-4	.	TRBJ1-5	CASSWGFRANQPQHF	TGTGCCAGCAGTTGGGGGTTTAGGGCAAATCAGCCCCAGCATTTT
many	TRBV6-1	TRBD2	TRBJ2-3	CASSRGRGTDTQYF	TGTGCCAGCAGTCGGGGGAGGGGTACAGATACGCAGTATTTT
.	TRBV9	.	TRBJ1-1	CASSVAVGGFTEAFF	TGTGCCAGCAGCGTAGCTGTGGGTGGGTTCACTGAAGCTTTCTTT
many	TRBV5-8	.	TRBJ1-1	CASSPDGNTEAFF	TGTGCCAGCAGCCCTGATGGGAACACTGAAGCTTTCTTT
.	TRBV6-1	TRBD1	TRBJ1-2	CASSGTGVGTF	TGTGCCAGCAGTGGGACAGGGGTGGGCACCTTC
few	TRBV15	.	TRBJ2-7	CATSMPGSTYEQYF	TGTGCCACCAGCATGCCCGGGTCTACCTACGAGCAGTACTTC
many	TRBV12-3/TRBV12-4	.	TRBJ1-2	CASSLRGTNYGYTF	TGTGCCAGCAGTTTAAGGGGGACTAACTATGGCTACACCTTC
many	TRBV6-1	TRBD1	TRBJ1-5	CASSPTGARQPQHF	TGTGCCAGCAGTCCAACAGGGGCAAGGCAGCCCCAGCATTTT
many	TRBV3-1	.	TRBJ2-7	CASSLRVYEQYF	TGTGCCAGCAGCCTTCGAGTCTACGAGCAGTACTTC
many	TRBV7-3	.	TRBJ2-3	CASSSIPRDTQYF	TGTGCCAGCAGCTCGATACCACGAGATACGCAGTATTTT
.	TRBV6-4	TRBD1	TRBJ2-2	CASSARGTGKNTGELFF	TGTGCCAGCAGTGCCCGCGGGACAGGGAAGAACACCGGGGAGCTGTTTTTT
many	TRBV5-1	TRBD1	TRBJ1-6	CASSWAGTENNSPLHF	TGCGCCAGCAGCTGGGCCGGGACAGAAAATAATTCACCCCTCCACTTT
.	TRBV19	.	TRBJ2-4	CASGRGQLGIQYF	TGTGCCAGTGGGCGGGGTCAGCTCGGCATTCAGTACTTC
many	TRBV28	.	TRBJ2-7	CASTTGPDSSYEQYF	TGTGCCAGCACGACGGGCCCTGACAGCTCCTACGAGCAGTACTTC
once	TRBV4-3	TRBD2	TRBJ2-7	CASSQEVAGGPHEQYF	TGCGCCAGCAGCCAAGAGGTGGCGGGGGGGCCCCACGAGCAGTACTTC
few	TRBV25-1	TRBD1	TRBJ1-5	CASSDGTGTNQPQHF	TGTGCCAGCAGTGATGGGACAGGGACCAATCAGCCCCAGCATTTT
many	TRBV3-1	TRBD1	TRBJ2-7	CASSQETGGINEQYF	TGTGCCAGCAGCCAAGAGACAGGGGGCATCAACGAGCAGTACTTC
few	TRBV6-1	TRBD1	TRBJ2-2	CASRPGQVPGELFF	TGTGCCAGCAGACCGGGACAGGTACCCGGGGAGCTGTTTTTT
many	TRBV6-1	.	TRBJ2-2	CASSEGVGGFDTGELFF	TGTGCCAGCAGTGAAGGGGTCGGGGGATTCGACACCGGGGAGCTGTTTTTT
many	TRBV27	.	TRBJ2-5	CASSFGPPETQYF	TGTGCCAGCAGTTTTGGCCCGCCGGAGACCCAGTACTTC
many	TRBV5-1	TRBD1	TRBJ1-1	CASQPGTGGNTEAFF	TGCGCCAGCCAACCCGGGACAGGAGGGAACACTGAAGCTTTCTTT
many	TRBV20-1	.	TRBJ1-5	CSARDGPDQPQHF	TGCAGTGCTAGGGACGGTCCCGATCAGCCCCAGCATTTT
many	TRBV28	.	TRBJ2-7	CASRPPQGRYEQYF	TGTGCCAGCAGGCCCCCCCAGGGCCGTTACGAGCAGTACTTC
.	TRBV20-1	.	TRBJ2-2	CSASGGPGDGELFF	TGCAGTGCCTCCGGGGGGCCAGGAGATGGGGAGCTGTTTTTT
few	TRBV5-4	.	TRBJ1-1	CASSSGPMIMNTEAFF	TGTGCCAGCAGCAGCGGACCTATGATTATGAACACTGAAGCTTTCTTT
few	TRBV4-2	TRBD1	TRBJ2-7	CASSQAARGRDRGYEQYF	TGTGCCAGCAGCCAAGCCGCACGGGGTAGGGACAGGGGGTATGAGCAGTACTTC
.	TRBV24-1	.	TRBJ2-3	CATSDFGRGPRYIDTQYF	TGTGCCACCAGTGATTTCGGTCGGGGGCCGCGCTACATAGATACGCAGTATTTT
.	TRBV7-9	TRBD2	TRBJ2-3	CASSFLTSGGTKDTQYF	TGTGCCAGCAGCTTTTTAACCAGCGGGGGGACTAAGGATACGCAGTATTTT
many	TRBV20-1	.	TRBJ1-2	CSARREQVPYGYTF	TGCAGTGCTAGACGTGAACAGGTGCCCTATGGCTACACCTTC
.	TRBV4-1	.	TRBJ1-2	CASSQGWDYGYTF	TGCGCCAGCAGCCAAGGGTGGGACTATGGCTACACCTTC
many	TRBV12-3/TRBV12-4	.	TRBJ1-3	CASTLLTAGNTIYF	TGTGCCAGCACCCTTTTGACAGCCGGAAACACCATATATTTT
once	TRBV7-2	.	TRBJ1-2	CASSFPAGAGANYGYTF	TGTGCCAGCAGCTTCCCGGCAGGGGCAGGAGCTAACTATGGCTACACCTTC